These 13 T cell receptor beta chains came from one sample sequenced in a study of T cell responses to AZD1222 COVID-19 vaccine. Method: immunoSEQ multiplex PCR; TCRdb's copy keeps in-frame clones and lacks some. The table records some 110,000 clones, approximately 90% of them present only once. The source was peripheral blood, collected 28 days after the second AZD1222 dose. The receptors here all came from an adult who received the AZD1222 COVID-19 vaccine.

The J gene is TRBJ2-5, the V gene TRBV9; a weak D match, TRBD1 (5 bases). The CDR3 runs 15 residues. CDR1 is SGDLS and CDR2 is YYNGEE in the germline V gene. Trimming pared 0 bases from V and 4 bases from J, leaving 13 bases between. The CDR3 nucleotides read TGTGCCAGCAGCGTAGGGCCAGGGTGGGGAGAGACCCAGTACTTC. It is translated as CASSVGPGWGETQYF.

The rearrangement links TRBV27 to TRBJ1-3; the D is unclear. V dropped 6 bases and J dropped 8 bases, with 14 bases sitting between them. The CDR3 has 13 residues. Per germline, CDR1 MNHEY and CDR2 SMNVEV (reference sequence). CDR3 loop: CASSKTGGDTIYF. The CDR3, as DNA: TGTGCCAGCAGCAAAACCGGAGGCGACACCATATATTTT.

This chain uses TRBV6-5 with TRBJ2-3, with a weak D call TRBD1 (6 bases). V lost 6 bases, J lost 0 bases, and 10 bases lay in between. CDR1 and CDR2 (germline): MNHEY, SVGAGI. This CDR3 is built from 14 residues. The DNA for the CDR3 is TGTGCCAGCAGGACAGGTAGAAGCACAGATACGCAGTATTTT. Protein product: CASRTGRSTDTQYF.

The chain combines TRBV3-1 (or the pseudogene TRBV3-2) with TRBJ1-1, with D possibly TRBD1 on 6 matching bases. The CDR3 extends over 13 amino acids. V lost 4 bases and J 0 bases, leaving 6 bases between the germline ends. The germline gives CDR1 LGHDT, CDR2 YNNKEL (reference sequence). The CDR3 sequence is CASSRTVNTEAFF. For the CDR3, the DNA is TGTGCCAGCAGCCGGACAGTGAACACTGAAGCTTTCTTT.

This clone was recorded once. The chain links TRBV11-1 to TRBJ1-1; 9 bases align to TRBD1. The CDR3 sequence is 16 residues long. CDR1 is SGHAT and CDR2 is FQDESV in the germline V gene (reference sequence). V lost 1 base and J lost 2; bases outside the gene matches: 5. CDR3 residues: CASSLEPGQGNTEAFF. DNA of the CDR3: TGTGCCAGCAGCTTAGAACCGGGACAGGGAAACACTGAAGCTTTCTTT.

The gene calls are TRBV7-2 and TRBJ2-7; 8 bases fit TRBD1. The CDR3 spans 15 residues. In germline, CDR1 is SGHTA, CDR2 FQGNSA. Trimming cost V 4 bases and J 2 bases; bases outside gene matches: 7. CDR3 in DNA: TGTGCCAGCAGCTCCTGGACAGGGTTAACCTACGAGCAGTACTTC. Translated, it gives CASSSWTGLTYEQYF. Drawing the rest from reference TRBV7-2 and TRBJ2-7, the complete variable domain is GAGVSQSPSNKVTEKGKDVELRCDPISGHTALYWYRQSLGQGLEFLIYFQGNSAPDKSGLPSDRFSAERTGGSVSTLTIQRTQQEDSAVYLCASSSWTGLTYEQYFGPGTRLTVT.

This clone occurred once. The CDR3 DNA reads as TGTGCCAGCAGCTCGGGGTCCCACTCTGGAAACACCATATATTTT. It specifies CASSSGSHSGNTIYF. The chain couples TRBV5-6 to TRBJ1-3, with D hard to call. The V end was cut by 3 bases, the J end by 0 bases, with 10 bases between. Germline-derived CDR1 and CDR2 are SGHDT and YYEEEE. The CDR3 has 15 amino acids.

The rearrangement joins TRBV28 to TRBJ2-7, with D perhaps matching TRBD1 (5 bases). The germline V gene has CDR1 MDHEN and CDR2 SYDVKM. V lost 6 bases, J lost 2 bases, and 11 bases lay in between. The CDR3 has 13 residues. The CDR3 DNA follows: TGTGCCAGCAGCCTGGGGCAGCCCTACGAGCAGTACTTC. Translating it yields CASSLGQPYEQYF.

CDR3 DNA: TGTGCCAGTAGTCCGGGGCTGAGTTCACCCCTCCACTTT. It specifies CASSPGLSSPLHF. V usage is TRBV19 and J usage is TRBJ1-6; D possibly corresponds to TRBD1 (5 bases). V lost 5 bases, J lost 9 bases, and 11 bases lay in between. The CDR3 runs to 13 residues. Germline V CDR1 and CDR2: LNHDA, SQIVND (reference sequence).

The chain employs TRBV27 and TRBJ1-1; D not resolved. The CDR3 loop spans 13 amino acids. V was pared by 5 bases and J by 5 bases, with 12 bases between. Germline assignment: CDR1 MNHEY and CDR2 SMNVEV (reference sequence). This CDR3 is CASSGVLSTEAFF. The CDR3 nucleotides read TGTGCCAGCAGTGGCGTCTTGAGTACTGAAGCTTTCTTT.

This clone came up a few times. J is TRBJ2-7 and V is TRBV23-1, with no clear D. TRBV23-1 qualifies as an ORF whose function is uncertain. The CDR3 contains 15 residues. V lost 2 bases to trimming and J lost 4 bases, with 15 bases between them. The CDR3 loop is CASSQVGLWGYEQYF. CDR3 DNA: TGCGCCAGCAGTCAAGTGGGGTTATGGGGATACGAGCAGTACTTC.

The chain employs TRBV5-4 and TRBJ2-3; D unresolved. The ends were cut back, 1 base at V and 2 bases at J, with 8 bases in the middle. There are 14 residues in the CDR3. Germline values: CDR1 SGHNT, CDR2 YYREEE (reference sequence). CDR3 amino acids: CASSLRWSTDTQYF. The CDR3 DNA reads as TGTGCCAGCAGCTTGAGGTGGTCCACAGATACGCAGTATTTT.

The chain employs TRBV5-1 and TRBJ1-2, with 10 bases identical to TRBD1. Losses at the gene ends were 3 bases for V and 6 bases for J; bases not matched to a gene: 5. There are 14 residues in the CDR3. Germline V gene sequence: CDR1 SGHRS, CDR2 YFSETQ. CDR3 DNA sequence: TGCGCCAGCAGCTGGGACAGGGGCGTAGATGGCTACACCTTC. This sequence encodes CASSWDRGVDGYTF.